This T cell receptor beta chain was sequenced for a study of cytomegalovirus exposure and HLA in healthy donors. Profiling relied on immunoSEQ multiplex PCR, and the TCRdb table lists in-frame clones only, not all of them. The table has 65,000 or so clones, approximately 96% seen once. Trimming removed 1 base from V and 2 bases from J, with 10 bases in between. This CDR3 has 15 residues. CDR1 and CDR2 from the germline V gene are MGHRA and YSYEKL. The chain couples TRBV4-1 to TRBJ2-3; a weak D match, TRBD2 (5 bases). Sequencing was carried out using PBMCs. The clonotype comes from a man aged 18 to 29 in good health and CMV-seropositive. The CDR3 protein is CASSQGDYYTDTQYF. The CDR3 DNA reads TGCGCCAGCAGCCAAGGAGACTACTACACAGATACGCAGTATTTT.